A selection of T cell receptor beta chains follows, all from one sample in a study of Ad26.COV2.S vaccination and SARS-CoV-2 variants. Data came from immunoSEQ multiplex PCR; TCRdb stores just in-frame clones and leaves some out. The top ten clones hold 5% of a sample with about 350,000 clones, around 89% of them seen once. Sequenced here: peripheral blood, sampled in a trial of Ad26.COV2.S vaccine versus placebo. All receptors derive from a person aged 18-60 years who received the Ad26.COV2.S COVID-19 vaccine or a placebo. CDR3s include the opening cysteine and the closing phenylalanine or tryptophan. The D gene is left open where the match is weak. Some rows have no size entry. The others give once, few or many, or a class for an expanded clone.

DNA: TGTGCCAGCAGCTTAGCGCAGGGGACTACGAACACCGGGGAGCTGTTTTTT
CDR3: CASSLAQGTTNTGELFF
J: TRBJ2-2
D: -
size: -
V: TRBV7-9

DNA: TGTGCCAGTAGAGGGACAGGGCATTTTGGCAATCAGCCCCAGCATTTT
CDR3: CASRGTGHFGNQPQHF
J: TRBJ1-5
D: TRBD1
size: -
V: TRBV19

DNA: TGTGCCAGCAGCTCACTCCGAGGTACTCAGCCCCAGCATTTT
CDR3: CASSSLRGTQPQHF
J: TRBJ1-5
D: -
size: -
V: TRBV5-6

DNA: TGTGCCAGCAGCGTAGATAACGGTAACTCTGGAAACACCATATATTTT
CDR3: CASSVDNGNSGNTIYF
J: TRBJ1-3
D: -
size: -
V: TRBV9

DNA: TGTGCCAGTAAACAGGGGATGAACACTGAAGCTTTCTTT
CDR3: CASKQGMNTEAFF
J: TRBJ1-1
D: TRBD1
size: -
V: TRBV5-6

DNA: TGTGCCAGCAGGGAACGGGACGGAAACTATGGCTACACCTTC
CDR3: CASRERDGNYGYTF
J: TRBJ1-2
D: -
size: -
V: TRBV2

DNA: TGTGCCAGCAGTGGCCTAGGACAGGGAATGGTTGGCGGGTCCTACGAGCAGTACTTC
CDR3: CASSGLGQGMVGGSYEQYF
J: TRBJ2-7
D: TRBD1
size: -
V: TRBV27

DNA: TGTGCTAGTGGCCGGGACAGGGATACGCAGTATTTT
CDR3: CASGRDRDTQYF
J: TRBJ2-3
D: TRBD1
size: -
V: TRBV12-5

DNA: TGTGCCAGCGGTATTACCTCCGAGCAGTACTTC
CDR3: CASGITSEQYF
J: TRBJ2-7
D: -
size: once
V: TRBV12-3/TRBV12-4

DNA: TGCGCCAGCAGCCAGGGCCAGAACGCTGGAAACACCATATATTTT
CDR3: CASSQGQNAGNTIYF
J: TRBJ1-3
D: -
size: -
V: TRBV4-1

DNA: TGTGCCAGCAGTGAAGGACTAGCGGGAGGACGCACAGATACGCAGTATTTT
CDR3: CASSEGLAGGRTDTQYF
J: TRBJ2-3
D: TRBD2
size: -
V: TRBV6-1

DNA: TGTGCCAGCACTTGGGCCCTGGGAAATGGCTACACCTTC
CDR3: CASTWALGNGYTF
J: TRBJ1-2
D: -
size: -
V: TRBV2

DNA: TGTGCCAGCAGCCCTAAAATGGGGAGGACGCAAATCTACGAGCAGTACTTC
CDR3: CASSPKMGRTQIYEQYF
J: TRBJ2-7
D: -
size: -
V: TRBV7-9

DNA: TGCGCCAGCAGCTTGAGTAGTGTGGACAGGGACGGCTATGGCTACACCTTC
CDR3: CASSLSSVDRDGYGYTF
J: TRBJ1-2
D: TRBD1
size: -
V: TRBV5-1

DNA: TGTGCCAGTAGCGGGAGTCGTGACGGGGAGCTGTTTTTT
CDR3: CASSGSRDGELFF
J: TRBJ2-2
D: TRBD2
size: -
V: TRBV12-3/TRBV12-4

DNA: TGCGCCAGCAGCCAAGAGGGGGTAGCGGGAGGGTACACCGGGGAGCTGTTTTTT
CDR3: CASSQEGVAGGYTGELFF
J: TRBJ2-2
D: TRBD2
size: -
V: TRBV4-1

DNA: TGTGCCAGCAGCTCTGCCGGGACAGGGGCTTACGAGCAGTACTTC
CDR3: CASSSAGTGAYEQYF
J: TRBJ2-7
D: TRBD1
size: few
V: TRBV7-8

DNA: TGTGCCAGCAGTGTTGACAGGGTGAGGGAGACCCAGTACTTC
CDR3: CASSVDRVRETQYF
J: TRBJ2-5
D: TRBD1
size: -
V: TRBV2